Presented here are 17 T cell receptor beta chains from one specimen sequenced in a study of Tregs in tolerant kidney transplant recipients. TCRdb keeps only in-frame clones here, not all; method: immunoSEQ multiplex PCR. This table holds about 240,000 clones, about 86% found once. The sequencing input was CD4+ T cells from blood. Receptor source: a human donor in good health.

The chain recombines TRBV18 with TRBJ1-5, with D unclear. V was trimmed by 5 bases and J by 1 base, leaving 9 bases between them. The CDR3 is 14 residues long. Germline V lookup: CDR1 KGHSH, CDR2 LQKENI. In DNA form, the CDR3 reads TGTGCCAGCTCAACGGGTGGGAGCAATCAGCCCCAGCATTTT. Its translation: CASSTGGSNQPQHF.

V and J are TRBV5-1 and TRBJ2-5, with 10 bases fitting TRBD1. The J call may be incorrect, as the DNA end agrees better with TRBJ2-7. The CDR3 spans 14 residues. Looked up from germline, CDR1 is SGHRS and CDR2 is YFSETQ. CDR3 amino acids: CASSRQGAGSEQYF. In nucleotides, the CDR3 is TGCGCCAGCAGTAGACAGGGGGCGGGCTCCGAGCAGTACTTC.

This clone was observed a single time. The chain combines TRBV6-5 with TRBJ2-3, with D unclear. The CDR3 extends over 14 amino acids. Germline CDR1 reads MNHEY; CDR2 reads SVGAGI. Trimming left V 7 bases short and J 0 bases short, with 11 bases between. The CDR3 region is CASKPPTSTDTQYF. CDR3 coding DNA: TGTGCCAGCAAACCACCCACAAGCACAGATACGCAGTATTTT.

The chain uses TRBV5-1 and TRBJ1-3; possibly TRBD1 for D (5 bases). Germline-derived CDR1 and CDR2 are SGHRS and YFSETQ. V lost 0 bases and J 0 bases, leaving 7 bases between the germline ends. The CDR3 runs to 15 residues. CDR3 residues: CASSLDRFSGNTIYF. The DNA of the CDR3 is TGCGCCAGCAGCTTGGACAGGTTCTCTGGAAACACCATATATTTT.

The chain uses TRBV25-1 and TRBJ2-3; 9 positions agree with TRBD2. Germline assignment: CDR1 MGHDK and CDR2 SYGVNS. The CDR3 consists of 17 residues. Trimming removed 1 base from V and 9 bases from J; junction bases left unmatched: 14. CDR3: CASSESGTSILSGTQYF. CDR3 DNA: TGTGCCAGCAGTGAATCTGGGACTAGCATATTAAGCGGCACGCAGTATTTT.

The V gene is TRBV7-2, the J gene TRBJ1-5; D remains unclear. The CDR3 covers 14 residues. The V end was cut by 6 bases, the J end by 4 bases, with 13 bases between. Germline V gene lookup returns CDR1 SGHTA and CDR2 FQGNSA. In DNA form, the CDR3 reads TGTGCCAGCAGGCTAGACTTAGGGAATCAGCCCCAGCATTTT. Its protein product is CASRLDLGNQPQHF.

V and J are TRBV5-1 and TRBJ2-1, with 8 bases lining up with TRBD2. The V gene end was trimmed by 2 bases and the J gene end by 5 bases; junction bases not matched to a gene: 9. Germline CDR1 and CDR2: SGHRS and YFSETQ. The CDR3 spans 16 residues. The CDR3 bases are TGCGCCAGCAGCTTAGTTAGCGGGACAAAAAACAATGAGCAGTTCTTC. It translates to CASSLVSGTKNNEQFF.

The rearrangement links TRBV7-9 to TRBJ2-3, with D perhaps matching TRBD2 (6 bases). The CDR3 totals 15 residues. V was cut by 3 bases and J by 0 bases, with 10 bases left in between. Germline assignment: CDR1 SEHNR and CDR2 FQNEAQ (reference sequence). The CDR3 DNA reads TGTGCCAGCAGCTTGCCCGGGACTAGCACAGATACGCAGTATTTT. Protein sequence: CASSLPGTSTDTQYF.

The rearrangement uses TRBV5-6 and TRBJ1-6; possible D gene TRBD1, 5 bases. Looked up from germline, CDR1 is SGHDT and CDR2 is YYEEEE. The CDR3 spans 17 residues. V lost 4 bases and J 1 base, leaving 15 bases between the germline ends. CDR3 residues: CASSKIGGRSYNSPLHF. The CDR3 nucleotides read TGTGCCAGCAGCAAAATCGGGGGGAGGTCCTATAATTCACCCCTCCACTTT.

The chain has TRBV5-1 and TRBJ2-3; TRBD1 is a possible D gene (5 bases). The CDR3 extends over 16 amino acids. V was clipped by 0 bases and J by 2 bases, with 13 bases between them. Germline CDR1 reads SGHRS; CDR2 reads YFSETQ. The CDR3 here is CASSLDGAPFTDTQYF. The CDR3 region has the DNA TGCGCCAGCAGCTTGGATGGGGCCCCTTTCACAGATACGCAGTATTTT.

CDR3 amino acids: CASSRGQTYGYTF. For the CDR3, the DNA is TGCGCCAGCAGCCGCGGGCAGACCTATGGCTACACCTTC. The J gene is TRBJ1-2, the V gene TRBV4-1; no clear D. CDR1 and CDR2 from the germline V gene are MGHRA and YSYEKL. The CDR3 covers 13 residues. Trimming cost V 4 bases and J 4 bases, with 10 bases left between them.

The chain joins TRBV11-3 to TRBJ2-1; 10 positions agree with TRBD2. V lost 3 bases, J lost 4 bases, and 3 bases stayed unmatched. Looked up from germline, CDR1 is SGHNT and CDR2 is YENEEA. This CDR3 spans 15 amino acids. The CDR3 coding sequence is TGTGCCAGCAGCTTTGGACTAGCGGAGTACAATGAGCAGTTCTTC. Protein product: CASSFGLAEYNEQFF.

V and J are TRBV6-4 and TRBJ1-1, with TRBD1 matching 7 bases. Per the germline V gene, CDR1 is MRHNA and CDR2 is SNTAGT. This CDR3 spans 17 amino acids. Trimming cost V 6 bases and J 1 base; bases outside gene matches: 14. The CDR3 sequence: CASRDPRRRGPNTEAFF. As DNA, the CDR3 is TGTGCCAGCAGAGACCCTCGGCGGAGGGGGCCGAACACTGAAGCTTTCTTT.

Here the CDR3 DNA reads TGTGCCAGCAGCTTAGTATGGGCCATGGGGGGCGAGACTGAAGCTTTCTTT. It specifies CASSLVWAMGGETEAFF. V usage is TRBV7-8 and J usage is TRBJ1-1, with D possibly TRBD1 on 6 matching bases. CDR1 is SGHVS and CDR2 is FQNEAQ in the germline V gene. The V end lost 1 base, the J end lost 5 bases, and 20 bases lay between the germline ends. The CDR3 is 17 residues long.

The J gene is TRBJ2-3, the V gene TRBV7-5; the table assigns TRBD2, which was not confirmed against the DNA. TRBV7-5 is flagged as a pseudogene. The CDR3 length is 17 residues. CDR3 in DNA: TGTGCCAGAAGCTTAGTACCCCCGGAGCGGACCACAGATACGCAGTATTTT. This encodes CARSLVPPERTTDTQYF.

This chain joins TRBV15 and TRBJ2-3; a weak D match, TRBD1 (5 bases). The CDR3 spans 17 residues. V was trimmed by 1 base and J by 2 bases, leaving 16 bases between them. The V gene's germline CDR1 is LNHNV and CDR2 YYDKDF (reference sequence). CDR3: CATSRGGQARHTDTQYF. For the CDR3, the DNA is TGTGCCACCAGCAGAGGGGGCCAGGCCCGCCACACAGATACGCAGTATTTT.

This clone was observed a few times. J is TRBJ1-5 and V is TRBV6-5; D is perhaps TRBD1 (5 bases). V was shortened by 6 bases and J by 1 base, with 10 bases between the two germline ends. The CDR3 consists of 14 residues. Germline V gene data show CDR1 as MNHEY and CDR2 as SVGAGI. CDR3 bases: TGTGCCAGCAGCTCGGGGGGGAGCAATCAGCCCCAGCATTTT. Translation gives CASSSGGSNQPQHF.